The text below deals with one T cell receptor beta chain. Its antigen remains unidentified. PCR was performed using 60 Vbeta and 13 Jbeta primers. Only in-frame clones appear in the TCRdb table, and some are missing; sequencing was by immunoSEQ multiplex PCR. The sample has 35,000 to 55,000 clones; about 60% are singletons. This record comes from a study of cytomegalovirus exposure and HLA in healthy donors. In the study overall: Approximately 83 million unique TCRs from HLA-typed donors were held in an early data release.

The CDR3 loop spans 17 amino acids. Per germline, CDR1 SEHNR and CDR2 FQNEAQ (reference sequence). The V gene end was trimmed by 1 base and the J gene end by 6 bases; junction bases not matched to a gene: 11. General study results and limits: Some highly shared sequence variants likely arose as a pipeline artifact. Other equally common chains were less clonally expanded than HLA-associated TCR beta chains, a later analysis showed.

As for the donors, each was a healthy bone marrow donor. Sample: PBMCs. The sequence was collected from a man in his sixties in good health and CMV-seropositive. This chain connects TRBV7-9 to TRBJ1-1; 10 nucleotides agree with TRBD1. CDR3 bases: TGTGCCAGCAGCTTAGGACAGGGGGCCATAGGAAACTCTGAAGCTTTCTTT. Residues: CASSLGQGAIGNSEAFF.